Listed below are T cell receptor beta chains from one sample, sequenced in a study of blood T cells in healthy people across ages. TCRdb passed the 5' RACE reads through MiXCR, listing each CDR3 protein once. The sample shows about 700,000 distinct CDR3 sequences, about 30% of them seen only once. The source material was blood. These TCRs come from an elderly woman in good health. CDR3s include the opening cysteine and the closing phenylalanine or tryptophan. A D gene is named only where the DNA matches it firmly. The size field is filled for only some rows; it gives once, few, many or a size class.

TRBV20-1,-,-,TRBJ2-7,TGCAGTGCTAGTTGGACAGCCTACGAGCAGTACTTC,CSASWTAYEQYF
TRBV29-1,many,-,TRBJ1-2,TGCAGCGTTGGACCCCCCCAGGGGAACTATGGCTACACCTTC,CSVGPPQGNYGYTF
TRBV3-1,few,TRBD1,TRBJ1-2,TGTGCCAGCAGCCTTGTTCCGGGACAGACAAACTATGGCTACACCTTC,CASSLVPGQTNYGYTF
TRBV5-1,-,-,TRBJ2-3,TGCGCCAGCAGCTTGGGGGAGACATATACGCAGTATTTT,CASSLGETYTQYF
TRBV20-1,many,-,TRBJ1-6,TGCAGTGCTCGAGCTATGAGGGGTTCACCCCTCCACTTT,CSARAMRGSPLHF
TRBV4-3,many,TRBD2,TRBJ2-7,TGCGCCAGCAGCCAGGGCAGCGGGGGGTCCTACGAGCAGTACTTC,CASSQGSGGSYEQYF
TRBV18,-,TRBD2,TRBJ2-1,TGTGCCAGCTCACCAGTAAGAGCGGGGGTTGAGCAGTTCTTC,CASSPVRAGVEQFF
TRBV12-3/TRBV12-4,many,-,TRBJ1-6,TGTGCCAGCAGTTTACGAGGTGGGAGTAATTCACCCCTCCACTTT,CASSLRGGSNSPLHF
TRBV5-6,few,-,TRBJ1-1,TGTGCCAGCAGCTTTCAACAAAGAACTGAAGCTTTCTTT,CASSFQQRTEAFF
TRBV7-8,-,-,TRBJ2-3,TGTGCCAGCAGCCTCGGGTCTCGGGATACGCAGTATTTT,CASSLGSRDTQYF
TRBV7-2,few,-,TRBJ2-3,TGTGCCAGCAGCTTGATTTCCATCGATACGCAGTATTTT,CASSLISIDTQYF
TRBV12-3/TRBV12-4,few,TRBD1,TRBJ1-4,TGTGCCAGCAGTTTAATCTCAGGAACAGGGGATAGGAAACTGTTTTTT,CASSLISGTGDRKLFF
TRBV20-1,many,TRBD2,TRBJ2-5,TGCAGTGCCCTACTAGCGCAAGAGACCCAGTACTTC,CSALLAQETQYF
TRBV6-1,-,TRBD2,TRBJ2-3,TGTGTCAGCACCCCGGGAGGGGGTGAAGATACGCAGTATTTT,CVSTPGGGEDTQYF
TRBV3-1,-,-,TRBJ1-1,TGTGCCAGCAGCCAAGTATTAGGTGTTGAAGCTTTCTTT,CASSQVLGVEAFF
TRBV20-1,many,-,TRBJ1-4,TGCAGTGCTAAGGGACCGAGGGAAAAACTGTTTTTT,CSAKGPREKLFF
TRBV5-1,many,-,TRBJ2-7,TGCGCCAGCAGCTTGGAGCCACAATCCTACGAGCAGTACTTC,CASSLEPQSYEQYF
TRBV4-1,-,-,TRBJ1-4,TGCACCAGCAGCCAATTGGGAGGGGTCGGTAGTGAAAAACTGTTTTTT,CTSSQLGGVGSEKLFF
TRBV29-1,few,TRBD1,TRBJ2-3,TGCAGCGTTGTAGGGGCAGGGGGCGGGAGCACAGATACGCAGTATTTT,CSVVGAGGGSTDTQYF
TRBV5-1,many,TRBD1,TRBJ2-3,TGTGCCAGCAGCTCCGGGACAGTGAGCACAGATACGCAGTATTTT,CASSSGTVSTDTQYF
TRBV6-5,-,TRBD2,TRBJ2-7,TGTGCCAGCAGCCCCCAAGCGGGAGTCCACGAGCAGTACTTC,CASSPQAGVHEQYF
TRBV13,-,-,TRBJ1-1,TGTGCCAGCAGCTCCGCCGGTTACGGGAACACTGAAGCTTTCTTT,CASSSAGYGNTEAFF
TRBV12-3/TRBV12-4,few,-,TRBJ2-7,TGCGTCAGCAGTTTCTCGGAGGGGGATACCGAGCAGTACTTC,CVSSFSEGDTEQYF
TRBV6-5,-,TRBD1,TRBJ2-5,TGTGCCAGCAGACTTGGGACAGGGGCTTTAGAGACCCAGTACTTC,CASRLGTGALETQYF
TRBV14,-,-,TRBJ1-1,TGTGCCAGCAGCCAAGAGGGGGATCCCAGGGAAGCTTTCTTT,CASSQEGDPREAFF
TRBV2,few,-,TRBJ2-5,TGTGCCAGCAACGGAGGGCTGGGCAGGCAGTACTTC,CASNGGLGRQYF
TRBV7-7,-,-,TRBJ2-1,TGTGCTAGCAGCTTATCCCAGAGCTCCCACAATGGGCAGTTCTTC,CASSLSQSSHNGQFF
TRBV19,-,-,TRBJ2-7,TGTGCCAGTAGTCTGTTCGCGGGACAGCCCTACGAGCAGTACTTC,CASSLFAGQPYEQYF
TRBV6-5,many,-,TRBJ2-5,TGTGCCAGCACTGCGGGGGAGACCCAGTACTTC,CASTAGETQYF
TRBV10-3,-,-,TRBJ1-3,TGTGCCATCTCACTGAGCTCTGGAAACACCATATATTTT,CAISLSSGNTIYF
TRBV20-1,many,TRBD1,TRBJ1-2,TGCAGTGCCAGGGACAGGGCCCGCTTTGGCTACACCTTC,CSARDRARFGYTF
TRBV29-1,many,TRBD2,TRBJ2-1,TGCAGCGCCGCCCAAAGGGCTAGCGGGGGTGAGCAGTTCTTC,CSAAQRASGGEQFF
TRBV29-1,-,-,TRBJ2-2,TGCAGCCTGACGGGACATTCGAACACCGGGGAGCTGTTTTTT,CSLTGHSNTGELFF
TRBV11-3,-,-,TRBJ1-1,TGTGCCAGCAGCTTAGGGGCAGGGACGGGCACTGAAGCTTTCTTT,CASSLGAGTGTEAFF
TRBV5-1,-,-,TRBJ2-7,TGCGCCAGCAGCTTGGGACTCGGGACGGGAGACTCCTACGAGCAGTACTTC,CASSLGLGTGDSYEQYF
TRBV20-1,-,-,TRBJ1-1,TGCAGTGCTAGTACGAGTAGGCCCATGAACACTGAAGCTTTCTTT,CSASTSRPMNTEAFF
TRBV28,-,-,TRBJ1-3,TGTGCCAGCAGTTTAGGCCAGGACTCTGGAAACACCATATATTTT,CASSLGQDSGNTIYF
TRBV6-1,many,TRBD1,TRBJ2-5,TGTGCCAGCAGAGCCGGGACAGAACGAGAGACCCAGTACTTC,CASRAGTERETQYF
TRBV7-9,-,TRBD2,TRBJ2-5,TGTGCCAGCGCCGCTAGCGGGGTCCAAGAGACCCAGTACTTC,CASAASGVQETQYF
TRBV20-1,many,-,TRBJ2-4,TGCAGTGCTAGAGATCGGTTAGCCAAAAACATTCAGTACTTC,CSARDRLAKNIQYF
TRBV20-1,many,-,TRBJ2-7,TGCAGTGCTGGGGGCCTCATAGGGGACGAGCAGTACTTC,CSAGGLIGDEQYF
TRBV27,-,TRBD2,TRBJ2-1,TGTGCCAGCAGAGGACTAGCTCCCAGCAATGAGCAGTTCTTC,CASRGLAPSNEQFF
TRBV19,many,TRBD1,TRBJ2-5,TGTGCCAGCAGTACAGGGGCTATCCAAGAGACCCAGTACTTC,CASSTGAIQETQYF
TRBV20-1,few,-,TRBJ1-3,TGCAGTGCTAGAGATCCGGGGACATTTTCTGGAAACACCATATATTTT,CSARDPGTFSGNTIYF
TRBV20-1,many,-,TRBJ2-7,TGCAGTGCTAGAGGTGACCCTGACTTATTAGGCGAGCAGTACTTC,CSARGDPDLLGEQYF
TRBV5-1,many,TRBD1,TRBJ2-5,TGCGCCAGCAGCGGCCTCAGGGGGGAGACCCAGTACTTC,CASSGLRGETQYF
TRBV5-6,many,-,TRBJ1-1,TGTGCCAGCAGCTTGAGGGGACCCGAGGGAGCTTTCTTT,CASSLRGPEGAFF
TRBV24-1,-,-,TRBJ2-5,TGTGCCACCAGTTTAGGGTCAGAGACCCAGTACTTC,CATSLGSETQYF
TRBV6-5,many,TRBD1,TRBJ2-1,TGTGCCAGCAGAGCCAGACAGGGCGCCTACAATGAGCAGTTCTTC,CASRARQGAYNEQFF
TRBV7-6,once,-,TRBJ2-5,TGTGCCAGCAGCCCCACCAGTTCAGTGCAGTACTTC,CASSPTSSVQYF
TRBV2,-,-,TRBJ1-5,TGTGCCAGCAGTCCTTTCAGACAGAGCAATCAGCCCCAGCATTTT,CASSPFRQSNQPQHF
TRBV4-3,few,TRBD1,TRBJ2-1,TGCGCCAGCAGCCAGGACGGACAGGGTACCTACAATGAGCAGTTCTTC,CASSQDGQGTYNEQFF
TRBV5-1,many,TRBD2,TRBJ2-5,TGCGCCAGCAGTGAGACTAGCGGGGGGACGACGGCCCAGTACTTC,CASSETSGGTTAQYF
TRBV20-1,-,-,TRBJ2-1,TGCAGTGCTAGGTTCTATAGCTCCTACAATGAGCAGTTCTTC,CSARFYSSYNEQFF
TRBV20-1,-,-,TRBJ2-7,TGCAGTGCTAGTGCCCAGGGGGGCCCCTCCTACGAGCAGTACTTC,CSASAQGGPSYEQYF
TRBV5-6,few,TRBD2,TRBJ2-7,TGTGCCAGCAGCTTGGAGCGGGGGGTCTCCTACAATGAGCAGTACTTC,CASSLERGVSYNEQYF
TRBV7-3,many,-,TRBJ1-1,TGTGCCAGCAGCTTAAAACAGAACACTGAAGCTTTCTTT,CASSLKQNTEAFF
TRBV10-3,many,TRBD1,TRBJ2-1,TGTGCCACCTATCACGGGACAGGGGGCTCAAATGAGCAGTTCTTC,CATYHGTGGSNEQFF
TRBV9,many,-,TRBJ2-3,TGTGCCAGCAGCGTAGGTCCGAAGGGAGATACGCAGTATTTT,CASSVGPKGDTQYF
TRBV28,-,-,TRBJ2-3,TGTGCCAGCAGTTTCCAAAACCTCGGGAGAAGGGGCACAGATACGCAGTATTTT,CASSFQNLGRRGTDTQYF